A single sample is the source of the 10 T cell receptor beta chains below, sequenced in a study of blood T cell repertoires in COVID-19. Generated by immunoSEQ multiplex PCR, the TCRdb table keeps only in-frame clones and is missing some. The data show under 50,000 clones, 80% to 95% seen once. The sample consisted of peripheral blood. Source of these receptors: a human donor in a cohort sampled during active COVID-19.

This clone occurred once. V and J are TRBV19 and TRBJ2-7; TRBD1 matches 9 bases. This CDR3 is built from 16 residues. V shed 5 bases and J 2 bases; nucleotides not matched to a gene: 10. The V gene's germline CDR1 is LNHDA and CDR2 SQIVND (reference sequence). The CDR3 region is CASSSPRQGGTYEQYF. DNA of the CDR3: TGTGCCAGTAGTTCTCCTCGACAGGGGGGGACCTACGAGCAGTACTTC.

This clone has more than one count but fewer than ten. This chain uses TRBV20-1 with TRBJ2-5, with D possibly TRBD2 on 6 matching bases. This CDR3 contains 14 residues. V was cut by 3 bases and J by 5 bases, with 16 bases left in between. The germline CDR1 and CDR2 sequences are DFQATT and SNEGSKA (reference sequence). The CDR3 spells CSASMEGTKETQYF. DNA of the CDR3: TGCAGTGCTAGTATGGAGGGAACTAAGGAGACCCAGTACTTC.

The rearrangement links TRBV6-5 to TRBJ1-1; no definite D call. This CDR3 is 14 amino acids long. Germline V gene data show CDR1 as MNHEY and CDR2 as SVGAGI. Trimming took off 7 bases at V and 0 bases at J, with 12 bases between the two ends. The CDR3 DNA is TGTGCCAGCAAACCCATCCAGATGAACACTGAAGCTTTCTTT. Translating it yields CASKPIQMNTEAFF.

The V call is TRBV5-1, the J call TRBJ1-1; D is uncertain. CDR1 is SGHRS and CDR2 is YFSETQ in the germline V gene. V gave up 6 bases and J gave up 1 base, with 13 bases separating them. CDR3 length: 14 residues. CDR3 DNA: TGCGCCAGCAATCTTATCAGGCCGAACACTGAAGCTTTCTTT. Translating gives CASNLIRPNTEAFF. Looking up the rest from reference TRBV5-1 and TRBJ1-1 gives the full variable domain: KAGVTQTPRYLIKTRGQQVTLSCSPISGHRSVSWYQQTPGQGLQFLFEYFSETQRNKGNFPGRFSGRQFSNSRSEMNVSTLELGDSALYLCASNLIRPNTEAFFGQGTRLTVV.

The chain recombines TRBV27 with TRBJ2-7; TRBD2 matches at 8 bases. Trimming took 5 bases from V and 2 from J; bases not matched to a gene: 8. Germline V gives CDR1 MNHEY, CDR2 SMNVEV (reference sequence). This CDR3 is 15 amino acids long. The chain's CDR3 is CASSVVREGTYEQYF. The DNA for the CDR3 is TGTGCCAGCAGTGTAGTACGGGAGGGGACCTACGAGCAGTACTTC.

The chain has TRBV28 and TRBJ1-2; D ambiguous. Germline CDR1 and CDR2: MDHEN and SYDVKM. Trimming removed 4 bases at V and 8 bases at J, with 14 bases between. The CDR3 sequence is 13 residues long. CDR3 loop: CASSWAGGIGYTF. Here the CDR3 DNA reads TGTGCCAGCAGTTGGGCGGGAGGGATCGGCTACACCTTC.

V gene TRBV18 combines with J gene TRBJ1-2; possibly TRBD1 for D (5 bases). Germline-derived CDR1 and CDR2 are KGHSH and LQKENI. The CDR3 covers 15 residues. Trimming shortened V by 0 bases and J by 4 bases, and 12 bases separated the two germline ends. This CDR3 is CASSPPPTASYGYTF. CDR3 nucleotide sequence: TGTGCCAGCTCACCACCCCCGACAGCTAGCTATGGCTACACCTTC. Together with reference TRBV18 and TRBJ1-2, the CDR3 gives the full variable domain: NAGVMQNPRHLVRRRGQEARLRCSPMKGHSHVYWYRQLPEEGLKFMVYLQKENIIDESGMPKERFSAEFPKEGPSILRIQQVVRGDSAAYFCASSPPPTASYGYTFGSGTRLTVV.

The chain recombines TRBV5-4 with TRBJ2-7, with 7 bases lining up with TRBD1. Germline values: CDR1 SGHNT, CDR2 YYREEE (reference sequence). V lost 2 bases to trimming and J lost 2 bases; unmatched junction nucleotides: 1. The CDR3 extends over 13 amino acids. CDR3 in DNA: TGTGCCAGCAGCTTAACAGGGGCCTACGAGCAGTACTTC. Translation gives CASSLTGAYEQYF. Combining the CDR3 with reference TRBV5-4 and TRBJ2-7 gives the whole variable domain ETGVTQSPTHLIKTRGQQVTLRCSSQSGHNTVSWYQQALGQGPQFIFQYYREEENGRGNFPPRFSGLQFPNYSSELNVNALELDDSALYLCASSLTGAYEQYFGPGTRLTVT.

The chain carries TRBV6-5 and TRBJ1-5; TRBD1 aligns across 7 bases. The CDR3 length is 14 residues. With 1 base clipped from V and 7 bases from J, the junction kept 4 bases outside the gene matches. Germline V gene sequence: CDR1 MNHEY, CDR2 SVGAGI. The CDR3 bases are TGTGCCAGCAGTTACTTCCAGGGGGGACAGCCCCAGCATTTT. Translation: CASSYFQGGQPQHF.

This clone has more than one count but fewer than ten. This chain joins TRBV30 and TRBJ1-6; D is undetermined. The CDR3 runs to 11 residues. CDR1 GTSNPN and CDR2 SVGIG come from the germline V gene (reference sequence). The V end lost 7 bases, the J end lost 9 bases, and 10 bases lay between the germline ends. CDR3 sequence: CALRSSSPLHF. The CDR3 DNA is TGTGCCTTAAGGAGCTCTTCACCCCTCCACTTT.